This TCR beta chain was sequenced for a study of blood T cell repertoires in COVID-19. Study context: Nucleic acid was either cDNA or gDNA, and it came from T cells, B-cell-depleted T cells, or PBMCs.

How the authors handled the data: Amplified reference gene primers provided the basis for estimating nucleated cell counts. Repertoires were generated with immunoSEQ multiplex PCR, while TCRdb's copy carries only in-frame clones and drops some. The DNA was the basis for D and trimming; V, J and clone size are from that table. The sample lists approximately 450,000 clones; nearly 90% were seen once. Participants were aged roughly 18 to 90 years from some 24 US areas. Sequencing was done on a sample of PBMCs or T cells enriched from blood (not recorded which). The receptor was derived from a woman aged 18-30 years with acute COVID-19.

CDR3 sequence: CASSHNRGGNQPQHF. In nucleotides, the CDR3 is TGTGCCAGTAGTCACAACAGGGGTGGAAATCAGCCCCAGCATTTT. The chain carries TRBV19 and TRBJ1-5; 7 nucleotides line up with TRBD1. CDR3 length: 15 amino acids. From germline, CDR1 is LNHDA and CDR2 SQIVND (reference sequence). J gave up 4 bases and V 5 bases, and 8 bases lay outside the gene matches.